This T cell receptor (beta chain) originates from a study of blood T cells in healthy people across ages. Regarding the study as a whole: Because donor CMV status was unknown, expanded clonotype changes were possibly confounded. One million T cells yielded diversity estimates that were considered underestimates.

In the case of this clonotype: As yet, its antigen is unknown.

Trimming shortened V by 3 bases and J by 4 bases, and 16 bases separated the two germline ends. This CDR3 contains 17 residues. Germline V lookup: CDR1 SNHLY, CDR2 FYNNEI. Then a second PCR, running about 6 to 12 cycles, was carried out with a sample-barcoded 5' primer and a J-beta primer mix. One entry per CDR3 protein results from TCRdb running MiXCR on the 5' RACE reads. The sample records about 1.4 million distinct CDR3 sequences, approximately 60% being singletons. Researchers isolated at least 7 million PBMCs per sample. Sequencing input: blood. The rearrangement links TRBV2 to TRBJ1-6; possibly TRBD1 for D (5 bases). The sequence derives from a man younger than 35 in good health. The CDR3 loop reads CASSDSGANLYNSPLHF. In DNA form, the CDR3 reads TGTGCCAGCAGTGACAGTGGGGCTAATCTTTATAATTCACCCCTCCACTTT.